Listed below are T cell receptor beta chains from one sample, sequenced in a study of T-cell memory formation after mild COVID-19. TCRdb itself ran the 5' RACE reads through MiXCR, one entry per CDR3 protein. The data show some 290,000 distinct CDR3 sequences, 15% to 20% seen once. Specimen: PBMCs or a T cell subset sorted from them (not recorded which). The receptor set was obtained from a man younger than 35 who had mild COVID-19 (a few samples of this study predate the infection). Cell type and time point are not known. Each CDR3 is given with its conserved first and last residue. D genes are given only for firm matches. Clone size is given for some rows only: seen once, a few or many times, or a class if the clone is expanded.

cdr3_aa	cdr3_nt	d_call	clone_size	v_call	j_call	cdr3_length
CARRDRNTEAFF	TGCGCCAGGAGGGACCGGAACACTGAAGCTTTCTTT	-	few	TRBV5-1	TRBJ1-1	12
CASSYLGRANTEAFF	TGCGCCAGCAGCTACCTGGGACGAGCGAACACTGAAGCTTTCTTT	-	-	TRBV5-1	TRBJ1-1	15
CASSLRAGLDEQFF	TGTGCCAGCAGCTTAAGGGCCGGACTAGACGAGCAGTTCTTC	TRBD2	-	TRBV7-3	TRBJ2-1	14
CASRLSGTGADTQYF	TGTGCCAGCAGACTTAGCGGCACCGGCGCAGATACGCAGTATTTT	-	many	TRBV6-6	TRBJ2-3	15
CASSYGSTDTQYF	TGTGCCAGCAGCTACGGGAGCACAGATACGCAGTATTTT	-	few	TRBV7-8	TRBJ2-3	13
CASRGGLAGELFF	TGCGCCAGCAGAGGGGGGTTGGCCGGGGAGCTGTTTTTT	-	few	TRBV4-3	TRBJ2-2	13
CASTPLAGDTQYF	TGTGCCAGCACCCCTCTGGCCGGAGATACGCAGTATTTT	-	few	TRBV11-2	TRBJ2-3	13
CASSLAGQDEQFF	TGTGCCAGCAGCTTAGCCGGACAGGATGAGCAGTTCTTC	TRBD1	-	TRBV7-9	TRBJ2-1	13
CASSFRLADTQYF	TGCGCCAGCAGCTTCAGGCTCGCAGATACGCAGTATTTT	-	few	TRBV5-1	TRBJ2-3	13
CASSTTGGASANEQYF	TGTGCCAGCAGTACGACAGGGGGCGCGTCTGCGAACGAGCAGTACTTC	TRBD1	-	TRBV25-1	TRBJ2-7	16
CSARGRGSSTDTQYF	TGCAGTGCTAGAGGGCGGGGGAGTAGCACAGATACGCAGTATTTT	TRBD2	few	TRBV20-1	TRBJ2-3	15
CASSHTTDPGGYGYTF	TGCGCCAGCAGCCACACAACGGACCCAGGGGGCTATGGCTACACCTTC	TRBD1	few	TRBV4-3	TRBJ1-2	16
CASSLRQGLPEAFF	TGCGCCAGCAGCCTGCGACAGGGCCTCCCTGAAGCTTTCTTT	TRBD1	few	TRBV5-1	TRBJ1-1	14
CAWSARPIRLRANYGYTF	TGTGCCTGGAGTGCCCGACCCATCCGGTTGCGAGCTAACTATGGCTACACCTTC	-	-	TRBV30	TRBJ1-2	18
CASSKTGAIQETQYF	TGTGCCAGCAGTAAAACAGGGGCGATTCAAGAGACCCAGTACTTC	TRBD1	-	TRBV12-3/TRBV12-4	TRBJ2-5	15
CASSFLGGTQYF	TGTGCCAGCAGCTTTCTAGGGGGCACGCAGTATTTT	TRBD1	-	TRBV7-3	TRBJ2-3	12
CASSQDWVAGGSAKNIQYF	TGCGCCAGCAGCCAAGATTGGGTAGCGGGGGGAAGTGCCAAAAACATTCAGTACTTC	TRBD2	-	TRBV4-3	TRBJ2-4	19
CAISESRGSNEKLFF	TGTGCCATCAGTGAGTCAAGGGGATCTAATGAAAAACTGTTTTTT	-	few	TRBV10-3	TRBJ1-4	15
CASSTSGTGTSPLHF	TGTGCCAGCAGCACGTCCGGGACAGGGACATCACCCCTCCACTTT	TRBD1	-	TRBV12-3/TRBV12-4	TRBJ1-6	15
CATSDWETGELFF	TGTGCCACCAGTGATTGGGAGACCGGGGAGCTGTTTTTT	-	many	TRBV24-1	TRBJ2-2	13
CSAHPRVGYTF	TGCAGTGCTCACCCCCGGGTTGGCTACACCTTC	-	-	TRBV20-1	TRBJ1-2	11
CSVPLLYGYTF	TGCAGCGTACCATTGCTCTATGGCTACACCTTC	-	few	TRBV29-1	TRBJ1-2	11
CASSVGGGALDTQYF	TGTGCCAGCAGCGTAGGCGGGGGAGCCCTGGATACGCAGTATTTT	TRBD2	few	TRBV9	TRBJ2-3	15
CASSPRRGEAFF	TGTGCCAGCAGCCCCAGACGGGGAGAAGCTTTCTTT	-	-	TRBV4-2	TRBJ1-1	12
CASSQPRGPLHF	TGTGCCAGCAGCCAGCCTCGTGGACCCCTCCACTTT	-	-	TRBV7-6	TRBJ1-6	12
CASSLVGASWLETQYF	TGTGCCAGCAGCTTAGTGGGGGCTAGCTGGCTCGAGACCCAGTACTTC	-	-	TRBV11-2	TRBJ2-5	16
CASSSLYEQYF	TGTGCCAGCAGCTCCCTTTACGAGCAGTACTTC	-	-	TRBV12-3/TRBV12-4	TRBJ2-7	11
CASSFRPGAYTDTQYF	TGTGCCAGCAGCTTTAGGCCGGGGGCCTACACAGATACGCAGTATTTT	-	-	TRBV11-2	TRBJ2-3	16
CSELGGSTDTQYF	TGCAGCGAACTCGGGGGCTCCACAGATACGCAGTATTTT	-	few	TRBV29-1	TRBJ2-3	13
CASSSRTGESTEAFF	TGTGCCAGCAGCTCCCGGACAGGGGAGAGCACTGAAGCTTTCTTT	TRBD1	few	TRBV7-2	TRBJ1-1	15
CASRANYGYTF	TGTGCCAGCAGGGCTAACTATGGCTACACCTTC	-	-	TRBV6-2/TRBV6-3	TRBJ1-2	11
CASSSPGVLFRDTQYF	TGTGCCAGCAGTTCGCCAGGGGTTCTGTTCAGAGATACGCAGTATTTT	-	-	TRBV12-3/TRBV12-4	TRBJ2-3	16
CASRSDGTTQETQYF	TGTGCAAGTCGCTCGGACGGGACTACCCAAGAGACCCAGTACTTC	-	-	TRBV12-2	TRBJ2-5	15
CASSLVGSGTDSNQPQHF	TGTGCCAGCAGCTTAGTGGGATCCGGGACGGATAGCAATCAGCCCCAGCATTTT	-	few	TRBV7-2	TRBJ1-5	18
CASSLVRGRGYEQFF	TGTGCCAGCAGCTTAGTTCGGGGTCGTGGGTATGAGCAGTTCTTC	-	-	TRBV7-6	TRBJ2-1	15
CASSQDSTTYGYTF	TGTGCCAGCAGCCAAGATAGTACAACCTATGGCTACACCTTC	-	-	TRBV3-1	TRBJ1-2	14
CASSFSDRSWAFF	TGTGCCAGCAGCTTCTCAGACAGGTCTTGGGCTTTCTTT	-	-	TRBV7-2	TRBJ1-1	13
CASSAAPSYEQYF	TGTGCCAGCAGCGCCGCCCCCTCCTACGAGCAGTACTTC	-	-	TRBV9	TRBJ2-7	13
CATSIQDQPQHF	TGTGCCACCAGCATTCAGGATCAGCCCCAGCATTTT	-	many	TRBV15	TRBJ1-5	12